This TCR beta chain was identified in a study of CD8 T cells in ankylosing spondylitis. Worth noting for this clonotype: Its antigen is not known.

5'-RACE, quantitative and with molecular barcodes, yielded the TCR beta libraries. TCRdb re-analysed the 5' RACE reads in MiXCR, keeping a single row per CDR3 protein. The table records 200,000 to 250,000 distinct CDR3 sequences, around 16% of them present only once. Study-wide results and caveats: There was a TCR beta motif, made of roughly eight highly homologous variants, that appeared characteristic of ankylosing spondylitis blood. CD8+ by phenotype, disease-linked clones were relatively rare in peripheral blood. Reported data indicate significant enrichment of disease-linked clones within matched ankylosing spondylitis synovial fluid.

Germline V lookup: CDR1 SEHNR, CDR2 FQNEAQ (reference sequence). V lost 7 bases to trimming and J lost 7 bases; unmatched junction nucleotides: 7. The CDR3 sequence is 15 residues long. The chain employs TRBV7-9 and TRBJ1-4, with TRBD1 matching 12 bases. The clonotype originates from a male donor with ankylosing spondylitis. Sequencing was performed on blood, either unsorted or a sorted T cell fraction (not recorded which). Written as DNA, the CDR3 is TGTGCCAGCACCCTCGGGACAGGGGGCGGTGAAAAACTGTTTTTT. Translation: CASTLGTGGGEKLFF.